The 13 T cell receptor beta chains in this list originate from one sample, sequenced in a study of blood T cell repertoires in COVID-19. TCRdb's table, derived via immunoSEQ multiplex PCR, lists solely in-frame clones and lacks some. The sample shows approximately 160,000 clones, more than 80% of them seen only once. Specimen: peripheral blood. The origin of the receptors is a human donor in a cohort sampled during active COVID-19.

This clone was seen a handful of times. This chain joins TRBV5-1 and TRBJ2-7; 13 bases align to TRBD2. Trimming took 4 bases from V and 5 from J; bases not matched to a gene: 3. CDR1 is SGHRS, CDR2 YFSETQ, per germline. This CDR3 is built from 14 residues. CDR3 region: CASSRTSGSNEQYF. The DNA for the CDR3 is TGCGCCAGCAGCCGGACTAGCGGGAGCAACGAGCAGTACTTC.

The chain has TRBV9 and TRBJ2-1, with 11 nucleotides matching TRBD2. This CDR3 region has 14 residues. Germline values: CDR1 SGDLS, CDR2 YYNGEE. V gave up 3 bases and J gave up 9 bases; unmatched junction bases: 5. CDR3 loop: CASSGLAGRSEQFF. DNA of the CDR3: TGTGCCAGCAGCGGACTAGCGGGACGGAGTGAGCAGTTCTTC.

V gene TRBV18 combines with J gene TRBJ2-7, with 11 positions matching TRBD1. Germline V gene lookup returns CDR1 KGHSH and CDR2 LQKENI. J was trimmed by 6 bases and V by 2 bases; bases with no gene match: 9. CDR3 length: 16 residues. CDR3 sequence: CASSPNQGQGAGEQYF. CDR3 nucleotides: TGTGCCAGCTCACCAAATCAAGGACAGGGGGCAGGCGAGCAGTACTTC.

J is TRBJ1-1 and V is TRBV12-3 or TRBV12-4; D perhaps matches TRBD1 (6 bases). The ends were cut back, 6 bases at V and 4 bases at J, with 12 bases in the middle. The CDR3 consists of 13 residues. This chain's CDR3 is CASRGGAGTEAFF. CDR3 nucleotide sequence: TGTGCCAGCAGAGGGGGGGCGGGCACTGAAGCTTTCTTT.

The chain combines TRBV11-2 with TRBJ2-7; TRBD1 matches 7 bases. CDR1 and CDR2 (germline): SGHAT, FQNNGV. The CDR3 is 16 amino acids. After removal of 4 bases from V and 5 bases from J, the junction contained 14 bases not matched to a gene. CDR3 sequence (DNA): TGTGCCAGCAGCTCGATCCGGGACAGAAATGGGGACGAGCAGTACTTC. Translation: CASSSIRDRNGDEQYF.

V usage is TRBV9 and J usage is TRBJ1-2; possibly TRBD1 for D (6 bases). V was trimmed by 5 bases and J by 8 bases, leaving 16 bases between them. CDR1 SGDLS and CDR2 YYNGEE come from the germline V gene. The length of the CDR3 is 13 residues. The CDR3 DNA sequence: TGTGCCAGCAGTTACAGGGTGGGTTCAGGCTACACCTTC. Amino acids: CASSYRVGSGYTF.

The rearrangement joins TRBV29-1 to TRBJ2-5, with D possibly TRBD2 on 6 matching bases. Germline CDR1 is SQVTM and CDR2 is ANQGSEA. There are 14 residues in the CDR3. The germline V and J ends were trimmed by 3 bases and 2 bases, with 13 bases remaining between them. CDR3 amino acids: CSVDLTSLQETQYF. The CDR3 DNA follows: TGCAGCGTTGACCTTACTAGCCTTCAAGAGACCCAGTACTTC.

The gene calls are TRBV29-1 and TRBJ2-3; the match to TRBD2 covers 9 bases. Unmatched junction bases numbered 10, after V lost 7 bases and J lost 2 bases. Germline V gives CDR1 SQVTM, CDR2 ANQGSEA. The CDR3 extends over 15 amino acids. The CDR3: CSAAGLASPTDTQYF. CDR3 DNA sequence: TGCAGCGCTGCAGGACTAGCGTCACCCACAGATACGCAGTATTTT.

The rearrangement joins TRBV2 to TRBJ2-1; a possible D gene is TRBD2 (5 bases). The CDR3 runs 16 residues. Per the germline V gene, CDR1 is SNHLY and CDR2 is FYNNEI. Trimming shortened V by 8 bases and J by 0 bases, and 17 bases separated the two germline ends. Here the CDR3 DNA reads TGTGCCAGCCGCCTGGAGGAGAACAACTCCTACAATGAGCAGTTCTTC. Its protein is CASRLEENNSYNEQFF.

The rearrangement links TRBV10-3 to TRBJ1-2, with TRBD1 identical over 8 bases. The V gene end was trimmed by 0 bases and the J gene end by 4 bases; junction bases not matched to a gene: 4. The CDR3 is 15 residues long. Germline CDR1 is ENHRY and CDR2 is SYGVKD. The CDR3 protein is CAISESAGTGYGYTF. DNA for the CDR3: TGTGCCATCAGTGAGTCGGCAGGGACAGGCTATGGCTACACCTTC.

The chain couples TRBV4-3 to TRBJ1-2; TRBD1 matches 10 bases. V was clipped by 1 base and J by 6 bases; unmatched bases: 11. Per the germline V gene, CDR1 is LGHNA and CDR2 is YSLEER. The CDR3 totals 17 residues. CDR3 coding DNA: TGCGCCAGCAGCCAAGCGACGGGACAGGGGATTCTCGATGGCTACACCTTC. This sequence encodes CASSQATGQGILDGYTF.

This sequence joins TRBV9 and TRBJ2-7; 10 bases line up with TRBD2. The CDR3 has 15 amino acids. From germline, CDR1 is SGDLS and CDR2 YYNGEE. V dropped 0 bases and J dropped 3; count of bases not matched to a gene: 3. CDR3 DNA: TGTGCCAGCAGCGTAGCTAGCGGGAGTTTCTACGAGCAGTACTTC. Its translation is CASSVASGSFYEQYF.

The gene calls are TRBV4-1 and TRBJ1-6, with D tentatively TRBD1 (6 bases). The length of the CDR3 is 14 residues. Per germline, CDR1 MGHRA and CDR2 YSYEKL. The V end was cut by 1 base, the J end by 9 bases, with 10 bases between. The CDR3 sequence: CASSQGTDGSPLHF. CDR3 bases: TGCGCCAGCAGCCAAGGGACAGATGGTTCACCCCTCCACTTT.